These T cell receptor beta chains were read from a single sample in a study of blood T cell repertoires in COVID-19. The data were produced by immunoSEQ multiplex PCR, yet TCRdb's version contains in-frame clones alone and is incomplete. Counted here are roughly 360,000 clones, more than 75% occurring once; the ten biggest clones make up more than 0.85%. The sequenced sample was peripheral blood. The receptor source for this set is a human donor with acute or convalescent COVID-19. The donor label of this sample is uncertain. Each CDR3 is given with its conserved first and last residue. Fields, in order: D gene, clone size, V gene, J gene, CDR3 DNA, CDR3 protein. A D gene is named only where the DNA matches it firmly. Size tells how often a clone was seen (once, few, many) or the class of an expanded clone, and some rows leave it out.

NA	NA	TRBV19	TRBJ2-7	TGTGCCAGTATCGGGGTCGTGGACTACGAGCAGTACTTC	CASIGVVDYEQYF
NA	NA	TRBV5-4	TRBJ2-1	TGTGCCAGCAGCTGGGCGACCGCAGGTTACAATGAGCAGTTCTTC	CASSWATAGYNEQFF
TRBD1	once	TRBV7-9	TRBJ1-2	TGTGCCAGCAGACAAGACAGGGGGCAGAAGGATAACTATGGCTACACCTTC	CASRQDRGQKDNYGYTF
NA	NA	TRBV30	TRBJ2-7	TGTGCCTGGAGTCTTGGCGGGGAGCAGTACTTC	CAWSLGGEQYF
TRBD1	NA	TRBV30	TRBJ1-1	TGTGCCTGGCGGGACAGAAGGGGAGAAGCTTTCTTT	CAWRDRRGEAFF
TRBD2	NA	TRBV5-1	TRBJ2-1	TGCGCCAGCCGCCTAAGCGGGGCCACCTACAATGAGCAGTTCTTC	CASRLSGATYNEQFF
TRBD2	NA	TRBV7-6	TRBJ2-7	TGTGCCAGCAGCTTTAGCGGGATGGGCGAGCAGTACTTC	CASSFSGMGEQYF
TRBD2	NA	TRBV10-3	TRBJ2-7	TGTGCCATCAGCCGACTAGCCTCCGAGCAGTACTTC	CAISRLASEQYF
NA	once	TRBV28	TRBJ1-2	TGTGCCAGCAGTCTACAGCCGTATGGCTACACCTTC	CASSLQPYGYTF
TRBD1	NA	TRBV25-1	TRBJ1-6	TGTGCCAGCACCTCGGACAGGGGCAATTCACCCCTCCACTTT	CASTSDRGNSPLHF
TRBD1	once	TRBV28	TRBJ2-5	TGTGCCAGCACAAAATACGCAGGGGGCGCGGAGACCCAGTACTTC	CASTKYAGGAETQYF
TRBD1	NA	TRBV20-1	TRBJ2-7	TGCAGTGCTAGTCGCCAGGGGGCCTACGAGCAGTACTTC	CSASRQGAYEQYF
TRBD2	NA	TRBV5-1	TRBJ2-5	TGCGCCAGCAGCGAAGTAGCGGGAGGCGGGGAGACCCAGTACTTC	CASSEVAGGGETQYF
NA	NA	TRBV5-5	TRBJ2-6	TGTGCCAGCAGCCAGGACAGTTACTCTGGGGCCAACGTCCTGACTTTC	CASSQDSYSGANVLTF
NA	NA	TRBV5-8	TRBJ1-1	TGTGCCAGCAGCTTCCCGACAGGGAACACTGAAGCTTTCTTT	CASSFPTGNTEAFF
NA	NA	TRBV4-1	TRBJ1-6	TGCGCCAGCAACTCAGGGAAACCCCTCGATTGGAATTCACCCCTCCACTTT	CASNSGKPLDWNSPLHF
TRBD1	NA	TRBV7-2	TRBJ2-1	TGTGCCAGCAGCCGGACAGGTACTTACAATGAGCAGTTCTTC	CASSRTGTYNEQFF
NA	NA	TRBV6-1	TRBJ1-2	TGTGCCAGCAGTGAACAGGGTAGCAATGGCTACACCTTC	CASSEQGSNGYTF
TRBD1	NA	TRBV18	TRBJ2-5	TGTGCCAGCTCACCATTCAGGGGGCAAGAGACCCAGTACTTC	CASSPFRGQETQYF
TRBD1	NA	TRBV6-5	TRBJ1-1	TGTGCCAGCAGTAATAGACAGGGGACTGAAGCTTTCTTT	CASSNRQGTEAFF
TRBD1	NA	TRBV6-6	TRBJ2-7	TGTGCCAGCAGTTACTCGACAACAGGGGTGGCCTACGAGCAGTACTTC	CASSYSTTGVAYEQYF
TRBD1	NA	TRBV18	TRBJ1-6	TGTGCCAGCTCACAGGGGGACAGGGCGAGCTCCTATAATTCACCCCTCCACTTT	CASSQGDRASSYNSPLHF
NA	NA	TRBV15	TRBJ2-1	TGTGCCACCAGCAGAGATTTAGCACATGAGCAGTTCTTC	CATSRDLAHEQFF
NA	NA	TRBV2	TRBJ2-7	TGTGCCAGCAGTTCACGCGGGGCGGGCGAGCAGTACTTC	CASSSRGAGEQYF
NA	NA	TRBV28	TRBJ1-1	TGTGCCAGCAGTTTAGGGGGGGACACTGAAGCTTTCTTT	CASSLGGDTEAFF
TRBD1	once	TRBV7-2	TRBJ2-5	TGTGCCAGCAGCCGGGACAGGTCAGAGACCCAGTACTTC	CASSRDRSETQYF
TRBD2	NA	TRBV4-1	TRBJ2-1	TGCGCCAGCAGCTTCACAACCGGGACTAGTGAGCAGTTCTTC	CASSFTTGTSEQFF
TRBD1	NA	TRBV2	TRBJ1-6	TGTGCCAGCAGCGACCCGGGACAGGGGTATTCACCCCTCCACTTT	CASSDPGQGYSPLHF
NA	NA	TRBV27	TRBJ1-1	TGTGCCAGCAGTTCTTATCCTTCGAGCACTGAAGCTTTCTTT	CASSSYPSSTEAFF
TRBD1	NA	TRBV19	TRBJ2-2	TGTGCCAGTAAAAAAGGGGGCGTGGAGCTGTTTTTT	CASKKGGVELFF
TRBD2	NA	TRBV2	TRBJ2-1	TGTGCCAGTCGGCGGGAGGGGAATGAGCAGTTCTTC	CASRREGNEQFF
NA	NA	TRBV5-1	TRBJ1-1	TGCGCCAGCAGCTTGGAGGGACAGAACACTGAAGCTTTCTTT	CASSLEGQNTEAFF
NA	few	TRBV4-1	TRBJ2-1	TGCGCCAGCAGCCAGAGGGAGTCTAGCTACAATGAGCAGTTCTTC	CASSQRESSYNEQFF
TRBD2	NA	TRBV6-5	TRBJ2-5	TGTGCCAGCAGTTCCAGCGGGGGTGGAGAGACCCAGTACTTC	CASSSSGGGETQYF
NA	NA	TRBV3-1/TRBV3-2	TRBJ1-1	TGTGCCAGCAGCCAAAAGTCGTATGGTAGGGGAACTGAAGCTTTCTTT	CASSQKSYGRGTEAFF
NA	NA	TRBV28	TRBJ1-3	TGTGCCAGCAGTTTCAGCGGGGTTAATCCTGGAAACACCATATATTTT	CASSFSGVNPGNTIYF
TRBD2	few	TRBV7-9	TRBJ2-1	TGTGCCAGCAGCTGGAGCGGGGGCCGCTCCAATGAGCAGTTCTTC	CASSWSGGRSNEQFF
NA	NA	TRBV7-8	TRBJ1-4	TGTGCCAGCAGCTTAGTGGCAGGGAATGAAAAACTGTTTTTT	CASSLVAGNEKLFF
TRBD2	NA	TRBV18	TRBJ2-5	TGTGCCAGCTCACCCCGGGGAGCGGGGGGTGAGACCCAGTACTTC	CASSPRGAGGETQYF
NA	NA	TRBV7-9	TRBJ1-2	TGTGCCAGCAGCACGGAGGTCCCGACCTATGGCTACACCTTC	CASSTEVPTYGYTF
NA	NA	TRBV6-5	TRBJ2-1	TGTGCCAGCAGTCCTCAGTACACTGAGCAGTTCTTC	CASSPQYTEQFF
TRBD2	NA	TRBV4-2	TRBJ2-3	TGTGCCAGCAGCCAAGATCTAGCGGGACATAGCACAGATACGCAGTATTTT	CASSQDLAGHSTDTQYF
NA	NA	TRBV30	TRBJ1-1	TGTGCCTGGAGCCGGGGTTTCTCTGAAGCTTTCTTT	CAWSRGFSEAFF
TRBD1	NA	TRBV2	TRBJ2-2	TGTGCCAGCAGCGCCGGGACAGGGGGAGTTTCGGATAACACCGGGGAGCTGTTTTTT	CASSAGTGGVSDNTGELFF
NA	many	TRBV6-5	TRBJ2-2	TGTGCCAGCCATGGCCCCCGGGGGAACACCGGGGAGCTGTTTTTT	CASHGPRGNTGELFF
NA	NA	TRBV7-2	TRBJ2-2	TGTGCCAGCAGCTTTCCCCAGTCCTACACCGGGGAGCTGTTTTTT	CASSFPQSYTGELFF
TRBD1	NA	TRBV7-7	TRBJ1-3	TGTGCCAGCAGCCCGGACAGGGATGGAAACACCATATATTTT	CASSPDRDGNTIYF
TRBD1	NA	TRBV11-2	TRBJ2-7	TGTGCCAGCAGCTCCCAACGTGGACAGGCCTACGAGCAGTACTTC	CASSSQRGQAYEQYF
NA	once	TRBV27	TRBJ1-6	TGTGCCAGCAGGGGGGTAGGGGACTCTTCACCCCTCCACTTT	CASRGVGDSSPLHF
TRBD1	NA	TRBV7-8	TRBJ2-7	TGTGCCAGCAGCCTGCAGGGGGCTCACTACGAGCAGTACTTC	CASSLQGAHYEQYF
NA	NA	TRBV24-1	TRBJ2-5	TGTGCCACCGGAAACTCCCTTAGGGGGGGGCCGGAGACCCAGTACTTC	CATGNSLRGGPETQYF
NA	NA	TRBV3-1/TRBV3-2	TRBJ1-1	TGTGCCAGCAGCCAAAAGGGTCTAGCCAGGGGCTGGGCTGAAGCTTTCTTT	CASSQKGLARGWAEAFF
TRBD2	few	TRBV5-5	TRBJ2-7	TGTGCCAGCAGCTGGGGGGGGTCCGAGTACTTC	CASSWGGSEYF